This T cell receptor (beta chain) was retrieved from a study of T-cell reconstitution after alpha-beta-depleted transplantation in children. TCRbeta library preparation incorporated unique molecular identifiers. TCRdb reprocessed the PCR reads with MiXCR, giving one entry per CDR3 protein. The sample yields 600,000 to 700,000 distinct CDR3 sequences, over 10% seen once. This clonotype has a handful of counts. Its antigen remains unidentified. Per the germline V gene, CDR1 is SGHRS and CDR2 is YFSETQ. The CDR3 consists of 15 residues. V dropped 3 bases and J dropped 4; count of bases not matched to a gene: 10. General study findings and limits: Newly generated T cells supplied most T-cell counts and diversity one year post-transplant. Day-60 TCRbeta diversity that was high in some patients was derived from surviving recipient T cells and thymic progenitors. Alpha-beta T cells about two months after transplant reportedly derived from several hundred expanded graft clones.

The rearrangement uses TRBV5-1 and TRBJ2-7; the match to TRBD1 covers 7 bases. This receptor was taken from a girl aged 2 to 9 with congenital amegakaryocytic thrombocytopenia, due to receive a stem cell transplant. The source material was PBMCs, sampled before TCRalphabeta/CD19-depleted stem cell transplant. This chain's CDR3 is CASSWQGGEDYEQYF. CDR3 nucleotide sequence: TGCGCCAGCAGCTGGCAAGGGGGCGAAGATTACGAGCAGTACTTC.